This T cell receptor (beta chain) was captured by sequencing in a study of T cells expressing NK-cell markers. Study in general: Sequencing of TCR beta repertoires drew on sorted CD3+CD56+NKG2C+, CD3+CD56+NKG2C- and CD3+CD56-NKG2C+ T cells.

TCRdb derives one entry per CDR3 protein from the 5' RACE reads, leaving out DNA. The table for this sample gives 350,000 to 450,000 distinct CDR3 sequences. The CDR3 contains 14 residues. Per germline, CDR1 KGHDR and CDR2 SFDVKD. Whole-study findings and limits: In a group of several donors, dominant NKG2C+ clonotypes represented roughly 1.0-7.0% of CD8+ T cells.

Note on this clonotype: Its antigen is not known.

J is TRBJ1-4 and V is TRBV24-1; TCRdb's D call of TRBD1 is untestable without DNA. Sequencing was performed on blood T cells: a sorted CD56 or NKG2C T cell subset, CD4+ or CD8+ T cells, or bulk PBMC T cells (not recorded which). This clonotype originated in a man aged 18-69 years in good health. The CDR3: CATILGLGGEKLFF.